This TCR beta chain was obtained from a study of blood T cell repertoires in COVID-19. Study-wide background: PBMCs, B-cell-depleted T cells, or T cells were the source of the cDNA or gDNA that made up the material.

Original methodology: Scientists estimated how many nucleated cells there were by amplifying reference gene primers. The method was immunoSEQ multiplex PCR; TCRdb's version includes in-frame clones alone and lacks a portion of them. The V and J calls and clone size were taken over from that table, and D and trimming were inferred from the DNA. The data show roughly 330,000 clones, with about 87% seen just once and 5.3% held by the top ten. Germline V lookup: CDR1 SGHDT, CDR2 YYEEEE. The junction had 6 bases not matched to a gene; V was cut back by 2 bases and J by 4 bases. CDR3 size: 16 residues. Clinical history reported by participants formed the basis on which cohorts were assigned. Cohort 3 donors counted as recovered after two negative PCRs, clearance, or resolved symptoms.

The sample consisted of PBMCs or T cells enriched from blood (not recorded which). This TCR was recovered from a woman aged 25 to 39 who had recovered from COVID-19. This rearrangement joins TRBV5-6 to TRBJ2-2; 9 nucleotides align to TRBD2. CDR3 in DNA: TGTGCCAGCAGCTTTGCGGGGGGGCATGGCACCGGGGAGCTGTTTTTT. Its translation is CASSFAGGHGTGELFF.